This passage covers 32 T cell receptor beta chains from one sample sequenced in a study of blood T cell repertoires in COVID-19. The repertoire was sequenced with immunoSEQ multiplex PCR; TCRdb's copy has only in-frame clones and lacks some. Of approximately 150,000 clones in the sample, 85% to 90% are singletons; the top ten hold more than 2%. Sample: peripheral blood. Receptors originate from a man aged 70-80 years with active COVID-19.

The chain employs TRBV27 and TRBJ2-2; D might be TRBD1 (6 bases). With 2 bases removed from V and 5 bases from J, the gap between germline ends came to 9 bases. CDR3 length: 14 amino acids. The V gene's germline CDR1 is MNHEY and CDR2 SMNVEV (reference sequence). DNA for the CDR3: TGTGCCAGCAGTTTAACCAGGGGAACCGGGGAGCTGTTTTTT. This sequence encodes CASSLTRGTGELFF.

The chain joins TRBV7-9 to TRBJ2-7, with 9 bases matching TRBD1. This CDR3 contains 15 residues. The germline V gene encodes CDR1 SEHNR and CDR2 FQNEAQ (reference sequence). J gave up 6 bases and V 1 base, and 7 bases lay outside the gene matches. Here the CDR3 DNA reads TGTGCCAGCAGCTTAGTTTGGGACAGGGAGGGCGAGCAGTACTTC. It encodes CASSLVWDREGEQYF.

This chain connects TRBV27 to TRBJ2-7; 14 bases are shared with TRBD2. Germline trimming cut 5 bases from V and 7 bases from J; bases unmatched to any gene: 10. The CDR3 is 16 amino acids. The germline CDR1 and CDR2 sequences are MNHEY and SMNVEV (reference sequence). CDR3 bases: TGTGCCAGCAGTACACTGGGACTAGCGGGAGTGGGGGAGCAGTACTTC. Encoded protein: CASSTLGLAGVGEQYF.

This chain connects TRBV6-5 to TRBJ2-7; 7 positions match TRBD1. The V gene end was trimmed by 6 bases and the J gene end by 2 bases; junction bases not matched to a gene: 10. The CDR3 runs to 15 residues. Germline V gives CDR1 MNHEY, CDR2 SVGAGI. The CDR3 sequence is CASSPGTEPPYEQYF. In DNA, the CDR3 is TGTGCCAGCAGCCCAGGGACAGAACCACCCTACGAGCAGTACTTC.

The chain recombines TRBV2 with TRBJ2-5, with 8 bases that match TRBD2. The CDR3 loop spans 15 amino acids. After removal of 0 bases from V and 5 bases from J, the junction contained 5 bases not matched to a gene. CDR1 and CDR2 from the germline V gene are SNHLY and FYNNEI. The DNA of the CDR3 is TGTGCCAGCAGTGAAGCGAGCGGGGGCAGGGAGACCCAGTACTTC. It encodes CASSEASGGRETQYF.

This clone was observed a handful of times. The rearrangement uses TRBV27 and TRBJ1-5; TRBD1 aligns across 12 bases. V was pared by 2 bases and J by 7 bases, with 3 bases of the junction left unmatched. The V gene's germline CDR1 is MNHEY and CDR2 SMNVEV (reference sequence). The CDR3 contains 15 residues. CDR3 loop: CASSLGTGGGQPQHF. The DNA for the CDR3 is TGTGCCAGCAGTTTAGGGACAGGGGGCGGGCAGCCCCAGCATTTT.

The table lists this clone with a count of one. This chain links TRBV29-1 with TRBJ2-1; 9 bases fit TRBD2. The CDR3 length is 15 residues. CDR1 SQVTM and CDR2 ANQGSEA come from the germline V gene. J gave up 1 base and V 7 bases, and 8 bases lay outside the gene matches. The CDR3 region has the DNA TGCAGCGCCCGGAGCGCGGGAGGGTCCTACAATGAGCAGTTCTTC. This codes for CSARSAGGSYNEQFF.

The chain recombines TRBV7-3 with TRBJ2-3; perhaps TRBD1 as D (6 bases). Germline loops: CDR1 SGHTA, CDR2 FQGTGA. The CDR3 runs 15 residues. The germline V and J ends were trimmed by 5 bases and 11 bases, with 23 bases remaining between them. This CDR3 is CASSTGPAPTDVQYF. CDR3 in DNA: TGTGCCAGCAGCACAGGGCCCGCACCCACAGATGTGCAGTATTTT.

This clone was observed a few times. V is TRBV3-1 (or the pseudogene TRBV3-2) and J is TRBJ1-3, with 9 bases identical to TRBD1. Germline-derived CDR1 and CDR2 are LGHDT and YNNKEL (reference sequence). V was clipped by 4 bases and J by 4 bases; unmatched bases: 2. The CDR3 contains 14 residues. The CDR3 region is CASSPGTGGNTIYF. CDR3 DNA: TGTGCCAGCAGCCCCGGGACAGGGGGAAACACCATATATTTT.

This clone was observed a few times. V gene TRBV9 combines with J gene TRBJ1-2; TRBD1 might be the D (6 bases). The CDR3 sequence is 15 residues long. Trimming shortened V by 3 bases and J by 4 bases, and 16 bases separated the two germline ends. Germline V gene lookup returns CDR1 SGDLS and CDR2 YYNGEE. The CDR3 region has the DNA TGTGCCAGCAGCGGAAGGACAGATCAGATCTATGGCTACACCTTC. Its translation is CASSGRTDQIYGYTF. Full variable domain (missing parts from reference TRBV9 and TRBJ1-2): DSGVTQTPKHLITATGQRVTLRCSPRSGDLSVYWYQQSLDQGLQFLIQYYNGEERAKGNILERFSAQQFPDLHSELNLSSLELGDSALYFCASSGRTDQIYGYTFGSGTRLTVV.

The sample holds a few counts of this clone. The gene calls are TRBV6-5 and TRBJ1-1; no clear D. The CDR3 length is 13 residues. CDR1 MNHEY and CDR2 SVGAGI come from the germline V gene. The V and J ends lost 4 bases and 0 bases respectively, with 6 bases between them. The CDR3 nucleotides are TGTGCCAGCAGTTGGCAGATGAACACTGAAGCTTTCTTT. Amino acid sequence: CASSWQMNTEAFF.

The J gene is TRBJ2-7, the V gene TRBV7-2; 9 positions match TRBD2. This CDR3 has 14 amino acids. CDR1 SGHTA and CDR2 FQGNSA come from the germline V gene. V trimming: 5 bases; J trimming: 1 base; junction bases outside the gene matches: 3. The CDR3 protein is CASSRLAGSYEQYF. The CDR3 nucleotides are TGTGCCAGCAGCCGTCTAGCGGGGTCCTACGAGCAGTACTTC.

The rearrangement links TRBV7-2 to TRBJ2-5, with 10 bases aligning to TRBD1. Germline V gene data show CDR1 as SGHTA and CDR2 as FQGNSA. The trim removed 5 bases at V and 4 bases at J, leaving 7 bases unmatched. The CDR3 runs 15 residues. As DNA, the CDR3 is TGTGCCAGCAGCCCCCTTGACAGGGGGCGAGAGACCCAGTACTTC. Amino acid sequence: CASSPLDRGRETQYF.

This chain joins TRBV5-8 and TRBJ1-5; TRBD1 aligns across 9 bases. This CDR3 has 17 amino acids. V shed 3 bases, J shed 1 base, and the junction held 8 bases outside the gene matches. Germline V CDR1 and CDR2: SGHTS, YDEGEE. The CDR3, as DNA: TGTGCCAGCAGCTCCGGGACAGGGACAAGAAGCAATCAGCCCCAGCATTTT. Translating gives CASSSGTGTRSNQPQHF.

The V gene is TRBV7-3, the J gene TRBJ2-1; TRBD2 matches 9 bases. CDR3 length: 15 residues. The germline gives CDR1 SGHTA, CDR2 FQGTGA. Trimming removed 5 bases from V and 4 bases from J; junction bases left unmatched: 6. The CDR3 coding sequence is TGTGCCAGCAGCGCTACTAGCGGGCGTTACAATGAGCAGTTCTTC. Protein product: CASSATSGRYNEQFF.

The chain uses TRBV5-4 and TRBJ1-1; TRBD1 might be the D (6 bases). The CDR3 is 14 residues long. CDR1 and CDR2 from the germline V gene are SGHNT and YYREEE (reference sequence). V lost 4 bases, J lost 6 bases, and 16 bases lay in between. The CDR3 sequence: CASSNGRGVSEAFF. The CDR3 DNA is TGTGCCAGCAGCAATGGGAGGGGGGTCTCTGAAGCTTTCTTT. Variable domain in full (rest from reference TRBV5-4 and TRBJ1-1): ETGVTQSPTHLIKTRGQQVTLRCSSQSGHNTVSWYQQALGQGPQFIFQYYREEENGRGNFPPRFSGLQFPNYSSELNVNALELDDSALYLCASSNGRGVSEAFFGQGTRLTVV.

The chain joins TRBV7-9 to TRBJ2-7; 9 bases fit TRBD2. Unmatched junction bases numbered 6, after V lost 2 bases and J lost 4 bases. CDR3 size: 15 residues. Germline CDR1 is SEHNR and CDR2 is FQNEAQ (reference sequence). This chain's CDR3 is CASSLTLAGTYEQYF. Here the CDR3 DNA reads TGTGCCAGCAGCTTAACCCTAGCGGGAACGTACGAGCAGTACTTC.

This sequence joins TRBV6-5 and TRBJ1-2; unclear D gene. Per germline, CDR1 MNHEY and CDR2 SVGAGI. CDR3 length: 13 residues. V lost 8 bases and J lost 4, with 14 bases in between. The CDR3 is CASRGTAVYGYTF. The CDR3 nucleotides are TGTGCCAGCCGAGGCACTGCCGTCTATGGCTACACCTTC.

The CDR3 nucleotides read TGTGCCAGCAGCTCTCGTGACATCAGGGGGGAGCTGTTTTTT. As protein: CASSSRDIRGELFF. The chain uses TRBV7-8 and TRBJ2-2; D gene unclear. CDR3 length equals 14 residues. Trimming removed 4 bases at V and 8 bases at J, with 14 bases between. Germline V lookup: CDR1 SGHVS, CDR2 FQNEAQ.

The V and J genes are TRBV9 and TRBJ2-5; D call uncertain. This CDR3 is built from 13 residues. V was pared by 4 bases and J by 5 bases, with 12 bases between. Germline V gene lookup returns CDR1 SGDLS and CDR2 YYNGEE. The CDR3 spells CASSPDDGETQYF. In nucleotides, the CDR3 is TGTGCCAGCAGCCCTGACGACGGGGAGACCCAGTACTTC.

This chain uses TRBV19 with TRBJ2-5; 10 bases are a match to TRBD1. V was pared by 3 bases and J by 7 bases, with 8 bases of the junction left unmatched. CDR3 size: 15 residues. In germline, CDR1 is LNHDA, CDR2 SQIVND (reference sequence). The DNA of the CDR3 is TGTGCCAGTAGTATTTATTCGGGACAGGGGATGACCCAGTACTTC. It yields the protein CASSIYSGQGMTQYF.

The chain employs TRBV5-1 and TRBJ2-1; 8 bases fit TRBD1. The germline gives CDR1 SGHRS, CDR2 YFSETQ. Germline trimming cut 4 bases from V and 5 bases from J; bases unmatched to any gene: 8. This CDR3 has 15 amino acids. The CDR3 loop is CASSPGDRINNEQFF. The CDR3, as DNA: TGCGCCAGCAGCCCGGGGGACAGGATTAACAATGAGCAGTTCTTC. Drawing the rest from reference TRBV5-1 and TRBJ2-1, the complete variable domain is KAGVTQTPRYLIKTRGQQVTLSCSPISGHRSVSWYQQTPGQGLQFLFEYFSETQRNKGNFPGRFSGRQFSNSRSEMNVSTLELGDSALYLCASSPGDRINNEQFFGPGTRLTVL.

The chain joins TRBV6-1 to TRBJ2-1; D ambiguous. This CDR3 contains 15 residues. Trimming pared 0 bases from V and 0 bases from J, leaving 6 bases between. Germline CDR1 is MNHNS and CDR2 is SASEGT. CDR3 sequence reads: CASSEARSSYNEQFF. CDR3 coding DNA: TGTGCCAGCAGTGAAGCGAGGAGCTCCTACAATGAGCAGTTCTTC.

The V gene is TRBV19, the J gene TRBJ2-2; 9 positions match TRBD2. CDR1 is LNHDA and CDR2 is SQIVND in the germline V gene (reference sequence). CDR3 length: 16 amino acids. J was trimmed by 6 bases and V by 6 bases; bases with no gene match: 11. This CDR3 reads CASRRSVAGVAGELFF. CDR3 nucleotide sequence: TGTGCCAGTAGGCGGTCGGTAGCGGGAGTCGCCGGGGAGCTGTTTTTT.

This chain uses TRBV28 with TRBJ2-7; 8 bases map to TRBD2. The CDR3 length is 16 residues. Germline V lookup: CDR1 MDHEN, CDR2 SYDVKM. V shed 6 bases and J 2 bases; nucleotides not matched to a gene: 12. In nucleotides, the CDR3 is TGTGCCAGCAGCCCCGGGGGGGCGGAGGCTGCCTACGAGCAGTACTTC. It specifies CASSPGGAEAAYEQYF.

This rearrangement joins TRBV28 to TRBJ1-4, with 8 bases aligning to TRBD1. Germline CDR1 MDHEN, CDR2 SYDVKM. V dropped 4 bases and J dropped 5; count of bases not matched to a gene: 3. The CDR3 spans 14 residues. The CDR3 loop reads CASSSGGGNEKLFF. The DNA for the CDR3 is TGTGCCAGCAGTTCAGGGGGCGGGAATGAAAAACTGTTTTTT.

The chain combines TRBV9 with TRBJ2-3; TRBD2 matches at 7 bases. V trimming: 3 bases; J trimming: 7 bases; junction bases outside the gene matches: 11. Germline V gene data show CDR1 as SGDLS and CDR2 as YYNGEE. The CDR3 runs 15 residues. The CDR3 region has the DNA TGTGCCAGCAGCGGTGGGACTACCAACGTGTATACGCAGTATTTT. This gives the protein CASSGGTTNVYTQYF.

The rearrangement links TRBV25-1 to TRBJ2-5; TRBD1 aligns across 9 bases. The length of the CDR3 is 15 residues. V lost 7 bases, J lost 3 bases, and 9 bases stayed unmatched. Germline-derived CDR1 and CDR2 are MGHDK and SYGVNS. The CDR3 coding sequence is TGTGCCAGCACACGTGCCGGGACAGGGAAAGAGACCCAGTACTTC. Translated: CASTRAGTGKETQYF. The full variable domain, its missing parts supplied by reference TRBV25-1 and TRBJ2-5, is EADIYQTPRYLVIGTGKKITLECSQTMGHDKMYWYQQDPGMELHLIHYSYGVNSTEKGDLSSESTVSRIRTEHFPLTLESARPSHTSQYLCASTRAGTGKETQYFGPGTRLLVL.

The gene calls are TRBV9 and TRBJ2-3; 8 nucleotides agree with TRBD2. Germline loops: CDR1 SGDLS, CDR2 YYNGEE. J was trimmed by 0 bases and V by 4 bases; bases with no gene match: 10. CDR3 length: 17 amino acids. The DNA for the CDR3 is TGTGCCAGCAGCCCCCGGGGGGGAGGATCTAGCACAGATACGCAGTATTTT. Translated, it gives CASSPRGGGSSTDTQYF.

The CDR3 nucleotides are TGTGCCAGCAGCCGCAGGGGCCAAGAGGAAGGCTACACCTTC. This gives the protein CASSRRGQEEGYTF. V gene TRBV3-1 (or the pseudogene TRBV3-2) combines with J gene TRBJ1-2; weak D call: TRBD1 (6 bases). This CDR3 contains 14 residues. In germline, CDR1 is LGHDT, CDR2 YNNKEL (reference sequence). The V end lost 4 bases, the J end lost 8 bases, and 17 bases lay between the germline ends.

The chain links TRBV6-5 to TRBJ2-1; the match to TRBD1 covers 8 bases. The CDR3 is 13 residues long. The germline V gene has CDR1 MNHEY and CDR2 SVGAGI. With 6 bases clipped from V and 15 bases from J, the junction kept 13 bases outside the gene matches. In nucleotides, the CDR3 is TGTGCCAGCAGCGAGGGGAGACAGGGGAAGGGGTTCTTC. It specifies CASSEGRQGKGFF.

The V call is TRBV7-9, the J call TRBJ2-5; TRBD1 is a possible D gene (5 bases). V dropped 1 base and J dropped 11 bases, with 8 bases sitting between them. CDR3 size: 11 residues. The germline V gene has CDR1 SEHNR and CDR2 FQNEAQ (reference sequence). CDR3 region: CASSLGQGQYF. CDR3 bases: TGTGCCAGCAGCTTAGGCCAGGGTCAGTACTTC. Combining the CDR3 with reference TRBV7-9 and TRBJ2-5 gives the whole variable domain DTGVSQNPRHKITKRGQNVTFRCDPISEHNRLYWYRQTLGQGPEFLTYFQNEAQLEKSRLLSDRFSAERPKGSFSTLEIQRTEQGDSAMYLCASSLGQGQYFGPGTRLLVL.